The 22 T cell receptor beta chains reported below all come from one sample, sequenced in a study of Graves' ophthalmopathy and Graves' hyperthyroidism. The study amplified TCR beta CDR3 regions using RNA transcripts. First-round RT-PCR employed HTBI primers, with a second-round multiplex PCR after it. TCRdb fed the multiplex PCR reads into MiXCR, producing one record per CDR3 protein. The sample consists of some 750,000 distinct CDR3 sequences, roughly 40% of them appearing once. What was sequenced was peripheral blood. The receptors were sampled from an adult man with Graves' ophthalmopathy.

The V gene is TRBV5-1, the J gene TRBJ1-3; 9 nucleotides line up with TRBD1. The CDR3 runs to 16 residues. The germline gives CDR1 SGHRS, CDR2 YFSETQ. With V trimmed by 1 base and J by 7 bases, 9 bases remained unmatched. The CDR3 bases are TGCGCCAGCAGCTTGAATCCGGGACAGGGTGTGAACACCATATATTTT. As protein: CASSLNPGQGVNTIYF.

As to this clonotype: At one end, the junction sequence differs from germline, possibly due to a read error. The chain uses TRBV7-7 and TRBJ2-5, with 10 bases fitting TRBD2. The CDR3 is 15 amino acids. Per germline, CDR1 SSHAT and CDR2 FNYEAQ (reference sequence). The CDR3 here is CASSLAGAIQETQYF. CDR3 bases: TGTGCTAGCAGCCTAGCGGGGGCCATTCAAGAGACCCAGTACTTC. The full variable domain, with the rest looked up from reference TRBV7-7 and TRBJ2-5, is GAGVSQSPRYKVTKRGQDVTLRCDPISSHATLYWYQQALGQGPEFLTYFNYEAQPDKSGLPSDRFSAERPEGSISTLTIQRTEQRDSAMYRCASSLAGAIQETQYFGPGTRLLVL.

This clonotype was seen a few times. The V call is TRBV5-6, the J call TRBJ1-2; D is uncertain. In germline, CDR1 is SGHDT, CDR2 YYEEEE. V gave up 5 bases and J gave up 4 bases, with 18 bases separating them. This CDR3 is built from 15 residues. The CDR3 DNA reads as TGTGCCAGCAGGCGAGGACGGGGAGAAAGCTATGGCTACACCTTC. This encodes CASRRGRGESYGYTF.

The table lists this clonotype with a few counts. This chain connects TRBV20-1 to TRBJ2-5, with D perhaps given as TRBD1 or TRBD2 (5 bases each). CDR3 length: 14 residues. Germline CDR1 and CDR2: DFQATT and SNEGSKA (reference sequence). V was clipped by 1 base and J by 4 bases, with 13 bases between them. CDR3 nucleotides: TGCAGTGCTAGAGTCCAGGGTGGGAGAGAGACCCAGTACTTC. This sequence encodes CSARVQGGRETQYF.

This clonotype showed up many times. The chain carries TRBV7-2 and TRBJ2-7; possible D gene TRBD1, 6 bases. V gave up 0 bases and J gave up 2 bases, with 17 bases separating them. The germline gives CDR1 SGHTA, CDR2 FQGNSA. The length of the CDR3 is 17 residues. The CDR3 nucleotides are TGTGCCAGCAGCTTAGCGGGAACAGGGAGAAGCCCCTACGAGCAGTACTTC. The encoded protein is CASSLAGTGRSPYEQYF.

A few counts support this clonotype. V usage is TRBV6-2 or TRBV6-3 and J usage is TRBJ1-2; D is unresolved. This CDR3 is built from 13 residues. Between the trimmed V and J ends, which lost 7 bases and 2 bases, there was a span of 11 bases. Per the germline V gene, CDR1 is MNHEY and CDR2 is SVGEGT. CDR3 region: CASNQTPNYGYTF. The CDR3 bases are TGTGCCAGCAACCAAACACCCAACTATGGCTACACCTTC.

Regarding this clonotype: Compared with germline, one end of the junction differs, possibly owing to a read error. CDR3 nucleotides: TGTGCCAGCAGCTTAGCGGTGAGCTCCTACGGGCAGTACTTC. Protein sequence: CASSLAVSSYGQYF. The gene calls are TRBV7-3 and TRBJ2-7; D is undetermined. CDR3 length: 14 residues. Germline CDR1 reads SGHTA; CDR2 reads FQGTGA. Drawing the rest from reference TRBV7-3 and TRBJ2-7, the complete variable domain is GAGVSQTPSNKVTEKGKYVELRCDPISGHTALYWYRQSLGQGPEFLIYFQGTGAADDSGLPNDRFFAVRPEGSVSTLKIQRTERGDSAVYLCASSLAVSSYGQYFGPGTRLTVT.

This clonotype was counted at least ten times. CDR3: CASSQERTEETQYF. The CDR3 DNA reads as TGCGCCAGCAGCCAAGAGAGAACCGAAGAGACCCAGTACTTC. This chain joins TRBV4-1 and TRBJ2-5; the D is unclear. This CDR3 spans 14 amino acids. Germline V gene data show CDR1 as MGHRA and CDR2 as YSYEKL. V was shortened by 0 bases and J by 3 bases, with 8 bases between the two germline ends.

This clonotype showed up just once. This chain uses TRBV19 with TRBJ1-4, with a tentative D call TRBD1 (5 bases). Trimming left V 6 bases short and J 5 bases short, with 13 bases between. The germline V gene encodes CDR1 LNHDA and CDR2 SQIVND (reference sequence). The CDR3 spans 14 residues. CDR3 region: CASSGEGTNEKLFF. In nucleotides, the CDR3 is TGTGCCAGTAGCGGAGAGGGGACGAATGAAAAACTGTTTTTT.

This clonotype was observed a few times. V gene TRBV7-9 combines with J gene TRBJ1-4; the match to TRBD1 covers 7 bases. The CDR3 totals 13 residues. Looked up from germline, CDR1 is SEHNR and CDR2 is FQNEAQ (reference sequence). V shed 5 bases, J shed 10 bases, and the junction held 7 bases outside the gene matches. The CDR3 here is CASSPDRAGKLFF. The CDR3 coding sequence is TGTGCCAGCAGCCCAGACAGGGCTGGAAAACTGTTTTTT.

This clonotype was detected ten times or more. The V call is TRBV2, the J call TRBJ1-2; D remains ambiguous. The V gene's germline CDR1 is SNHLY and CDR2 FYNNEI. V was shortened by 5 bases and J by 4 bases, with 11 bases between the two germline ends. This CDR3 is built from 13 residues. DNA for the CDR3: TGTGCCAGCAGTCCAGTCCGTGGCTATGGCTACACCTTC. Encoded protein: CASSPVRGYGYTF.

Concerning this clonotype: The CDR3 ends on some other residue instead of the conserved phenylalanine or tryptophan, so this is likely a read error. CDR3 protein: CASSSIIGGMNTEAFV. The CDR3 DNA sequence: TGTGCCAGCAGTTCCATCATCGGGGGCATGAACACTGAAGCTTTCGTT. The chain employs TRBV2 and TRBJ1-1; D perhaps matches TRBD1 (6 bases). Looked up from germline, CDR1 is SNHLY and CDR2 is FYNNEI. V was cut by 5 bases and J by 0 bases, with 16 bases left in between. CDR3 size: 16 residues.

This clonotype was observed a single time. CDR3 in DNA: TGTGCCAGCGGCCGACTAGCGGGGGTTTCCCACGAGCAGTACTTC. It yields the protein CASGRLAGVSHEQYF. The chain employs TRBV7-8 and TRBJ2-7, with 12 bases identical to TRBD2. This CDR3 is built from 15 residues. V trimming: 8 bases; J trimming: 5 bases; junction bases outside the gene matches: 10. Germline CDR1 is SGHVS and CDR2 is FQNEAQ.

This chain uses TRBV9 with TRBJ2-5, with a weak D call TRBD2 (6 bases). The V end was cut by 4 bases, the J end by 3 bases, with 16 bases between. The CDR3 runs to 15 residues. CDR1 is SGDLS and CDR2 is YYNGEE in the germline V gene. The CDR3 DNA sequence: TGTGCCAGCAGCTTCCACGGGGGAAAAGAAGAGACCCAGTACTTC. It specifies CASSFHGGKEETQYF.

The chain joins TRBV6-6 to TRBJ1-5; TRBD1 agrees at 9 bases. Per germline, CDR1 MNHNY and CDR2 SVGAGI (reference sequence). This CDR3 contains 14 residues. V trimming: 8 bases; J trimming: 3 bases; junction bases outside the gene matches: 5. The DNA of the CDR3 is TGTGCCAGCGTCAGGACAGGGGTCAATCAGCCCCAGCATTTT. It encodes CASVRTGVNQPQHF.

The genes are TRBV5-1 and TRBJ1-3; no clear D gene. V lost 0 bases and J 3 bases, leaving 7 bases between the germline ends. The CDR3 runs to 14 residues. The germline CDR1 and CDR2 sequences are SGHRS and YFSETQ. The CDR3 protein is CASSLEGFGNTIYF. As DNA, the CDR3 is TGCGCCAGCAGCTTGGAAGGGTTTGGAAACACCATATATTTT.

The table lists this clonotype with a few counts. The chain carries TRBV6-6 and TRBJ2-5; TRBD1 matches at 8 bases. V dropped 6 bases and J dropped 1; count of bases not matched to a gene: 1. The germline gives CDR1 MNHNY, CDR2 SVGAGI (reference sequence). CDR3 length equals 13 residues. In nucleotides, the CDR3 is TGTGCCAGCAGGGACAGGGTCCAAGAGACCCAGTACTTC. The encoded protein is CASRDRVQETQYF.

Points on this clonotype: This sequence may be a read error, since a much larger clone differs from it by one base. V gene TRBV29-1 combines with J gene TRBJ2-7; 7 positions agree with TRBD2. The CDR3 has 13 residues. Losses at the gene ends were 1 base for V and 6 bases for J; bases not matched to a gene: 6. CDR1 and CDR2 from the germline V gene are SQVTM and ANQGSEA. CDR3 protein: CSVEGRRGSEQYF. CDR3 coding DNA: TGCAGCGTTGAAGGTCGGCGGGGGAGCGAGCAGTACTTC.

J is TRBJ1-1 and V is TRBV29-1; unclear D gene. Germline V lookup: CDR1 SQVTM, CDR2 ANQGSEA. Trimming stripped 6 bases from V and 10 bases from J, with 9 bases between. The length of the CDR3 is 9 residues. CDR3 sequence (DNA): TGCAGCGTAGGTGCAGGAGCTTTCTTT. Translated: CSVGAGAFF.

The gene calls are TRBV12-3 or TRBV12-4 and TRBJ2-7, with 7 bases aligning to TRBD1. The CDR3 length is 14 residues. V dropped 4 bases and J dropped 2; count of bases not matched to a gene: 5. CDR3 nucleotide sequence: TGTGCCAGCAGTTCCGGACAGGAGGCCTACGAGCAGTACTTC. Encoded protein: CASSSGQEAYEQYF.

This clonotype appeared many times. This sequence joins TRBV7-2 and TRBJ1-6; D unresolved. The CDR3 covers 15 residues. With 1 base removed from V and 10 bases from J, the gap between germline ends came to 14 bases. Germline V CDR1 and CDR2: SGHTA, FQGNSA. CDR3 sequence: CASSLVQVGRSPLHF. Here the CDR3 DNA reads TGTGCCAGCAGCTTAGTCCAGGTCGGGAGGTCACCCCTCCACTTT.

The chain couples TRBV29-1 to TRBJ2-7; 7 positions agree with TRBD1. Looked up from germline, CDR1 is SQVTM and CDR2 is ANQGSEA. The CDR3 loop spans 14 amino acids. V gave up 5 bases and J gave up 2 bases; unmatched junction bases: 9. The CDR3 DNA is TGCAGCGTTCTAGCCTCGGACAGGCCCTACGAGCAGTACTTC. Protein product: CSVLASDRPYEQYF.